This paragraph reports one T cell receptor beta chain. Antigen unknown. This sample was included in a study of T cell responses to AZD1222 COVID-19 vaccine. Produced via immunoSEQ multiplex PCR; TCRdb's table is partial and in-frame only. Among around 140,000 clones listed, 85% to 95% were seen once. Study observations and caveats: None of the repertoires were sampled until the peak T cell response had passed. A mostly white British donor set with more females was recruited, and clonal diversity was possibly underestimated. The study found Spike-specific TCR breadth and depth rose after two AZD1222 doses.

Trimming removed 6 bases from V and 2 bases from J; junction bases left unmatched: 17. The CDR3 extends over 17 amino acids. CDR1 and CDR2 from the germline V gene are SGHKS and YYEKEE (reference sequence). The sequence derives from an adult in good health. V is TRBV5-5 and J is TRBJ2-7; 7 positions agree with TRBD2. The specimen was peripheral blood, collected on day 0 of AZD1222 vaccination. The CDR3 nucleotides are TGTGCCAGCACGCCCCTGGGTGGGACTATTTATCCCTACGAGCAGTACTTC. This gives the protein CASTPLGGTIYPYEQYF.